These 27 T cell receptor beta chains were all obtained from the same sample, sequenced in a study of PD-1 blockade in classical Hodgkin lymphoma. Relapse was seen in all patients after autologous stem cell transplantation, and brentuximab vedotin exposure was variable. Assay used: immunoSEQ multiplex PCR; TCRdb lists only in-frame clones, some missing. Among 60,000 or so clones, more than 75% were seen once, and the ten largest hold approximately 9.9%. Sequenced material: peripheral blood mononuclear cells (PBMCs), taken at baseline. The receptors derive from a human donor with classical Hodgkin lymphoma.

J is TRBJ2-3 and V is TRBV4-1, with TRBD2 identical over 14 bases. The CDR3 has 18 amino acids. V lost 0 bases to trimming and J lost 1 base; unmatched junction nucleotides: 3. Germline CDR1 MGHRA, CDR2 YSYEKL. CDR3 sequence: CASSQEPGLAGGTDTQYF. CDR3 coding DNA: TGCGCCAGCAGCCAAGAACCGGGACTAGCGGGAGGCACAGATACGCAGTATTTT.

The chain's CDR3 is CASSVGNSGSNEQFF. CDR3 coding DNA: TGTGCCAGCAGTGTGGGGAACAGCGGGAGTAATGAGCAGTTCTTC. The chain is built from TRBV2 and TRBJ2-1, with TRBD2 matching 8 bases. V dropped 4 bases and J dropped 7; count of bases not matched to a gene: 9. Looked up from germline, CDR1 is SNHLY and CDR2 is FYNNEI. CDR3 size: 15 residues.

J is TRBJ1-2 and V is TRBV28; 7 positions agree with TRBD1. The CDR3 is made up of 14 amino acids. V was pared by 6 bases and J by 5 bases, with 9 bases of the junction left unmatched. Germline values: CDR1 MDHEN, CDR2 SYDVKM. The DNA of the CDR3 is TGTGCCAGCAGCCACCAGGGGGTCAGTTATGGCTACACCTTC. Residues: CASSHQGVSYGYTF.

In its sample, this clone was seen once. The rearrangement links TRBV10-3 to TRBJ2-1; 7 nucleotides align to TRBD2. CDR3 length equals 15 residues. Germline assignment: CDR1 ENHRY and CDR2 SYGVKD. V dropped 2 bases and J dropped 6; count of bases not matched to a gene: 7. As DNA, the CDR3 is TGTGCCATCAGTGAGACTGGAGGGACTACCAATGAGCAGTTCTTC. It encodes CAISETGGTTNEQFF.

The chain couples TRBV21-1 to TRBJ2-5; the D segment call TRBD1 is taken from the table without a DNA check. TRBV21-1 is given as a pseudogene. This CDR3 is built from 13 residues. The CDR3 DNA sequence: TGTGCCAGCCTTGACAGGGGGCATGAGACCCAGTACTTC. Amino acids: CASLDRGHETQYF.

This chain connects TRBV5-4 to TRBJ1-2; D perhaps matches TRBD1 (6 bases). Germline V gene data show CDR1 as SGHNT and CDR2 as YYREEE (reference sequence). Trimming removed 4 bases from V and 6 bases from J, with 13 bases in between. This CDR3 has 13 amino acids. The CDR3 protein is CASSIQGLDGYTF. CDR3 DNA: TGTGCCAGCAGCATACAGGGCCTAGATGGCTACACCTTC.

The chain uses TRBV2 and TRBJ2-3; D uncertain. Trimming pared 6 bases from V and 0 bases from J, leaving 13 bases between. From germline, CDR1 is SNHLY and CDR2 FYNNEI. CDR3 length: 15 amino acids. CDR3 nucleotides: TGTGCCAGCAGGGCGGAGTCGTCTAGCACAGATACGCAGTATTTT. Protein sequence: CASRAESSSTDTQYF.

The V call is TRBV30, the J call TRBJ1-3; D possibly corresponds to TRBD1 (6 bases). The V end was cut by 4 bases, the J end by 0 bases, with 13 bases between. Germline V gene sequence: CDR1 GTSNPN, CDR2 SVGIG (reference sequence). The CDR3 runs 15 residues. DNA for the CDR3: TGTGCCTGGAAGACAGGAGCCTCCTCTGGAAACACCATATATTTT. The encoded protein is CAWKTGASSGNTIYF. The entire variable domain, with the rest obtained from reference TRBV30 and TRBJ1-3, is as follows: SQTIHQWPATLVQPVGSPLSLECTVEGTSNPNLYWYRQAAGRGLQLLFYSVGIGQISSEVPQNLSASRPQDRQFILSSKKLLLSDSGFYLCAWKTGASSGNTIYFGEGSWLTVV.

The chain uses TRBV6-1 and TRBJ2-1; 9 nucleotides match TRBD1. The CDR3 runs to 13 residues. With V trimmed by 6 bases and J by 13 bases, 10 bases remained unmatched. Germline CDR1 MNHNS, CDR2 SASEGT. CDR3 bases: TGTGCCAGCAGAAAGACAGGGGGAGACGGTCAGTTCTTC. Translated: CASRKTGGDGQFF.

This chain links TRBV11-2 with TRBJ2-3; D may be TRBD2 (6 bases). Trimming took 5 bases from V and 0 from J, leaving 15 bases between them. Germline V gives CDR1 SGHAT, CDR2 FQNNGV. The CDR3 loop spans 16 amino acids. CDR3: CASSLRLDQSTDTQYF. The DNA of the CDR3 is TGTGCCAGCAGCCTGAGACTAGACCAAAGCACAGATACGCAGTATTTT.

J is TRBJ2-3 and V is TRBV4-2; 15 positions match TRBD2. Germline-derived CDR1 and CDR2 are LGHNA and YNFKEQ. CDR3 length: 16 amino acids. The junction had 4 bases not matched to a gene; V was cut back by 4 bases and J by 5 bases. The CDR3 loop is CASSPGLAGGRDTQYF. The CDR3 DNA follows: TGTGCCAGCAGCCCCGGACTAGCGGGGGGGCGAGATACGCAGTATTTT.

The genes are TRBV18 and TRBJ2-3; weak D call: TRBD2 (5 bases). The germline V gene encodes CDR1 KGHSH and CDR2 LQKENI. V gave up 8 bases and J gave up 2 bases, with 14 bases separating them. The length of the CDR3 is 14 residues. In nucleotides, the CDR3 is TGTGCCAGCACTACGCAAGCGGTCACAGATACGCAGTATTTT. It specifies CASTTQAVTDTQYF.

This chain links TRBV27 with TRBJ1-2; no reliable D call. V gave up 5 bases and J gave up 4 bases, with 11 bases separating them. Germline V lookup: CDR1 MNHEY, CDR2 SMNVEV (reference sequence). The CDR3 loop spans 13 amino acids. CDR3: CASSPPGGYGYTF. The CDR3 DNA reads TGTGCCAGCAGTCCTCCAGGAGGCTATGGCTACACCTTC.

The chain recombines TRBV6-5 with TRBJ1-3; D remains unclear. This CDR3 spans 13 amino acids. V lost 9 bases to trimming and J lost 6 bases, with 15 bases between them. The germline V gene has CDR1 MNHEY and CDR2 SVGAGI. The CDR3 DNA follows: TGTGCCAGTAGTCCGGGGATGTCAAACACCATATATTTT. It is translated as CASSPGMSNTIYF.

This chain connects TRBV28 to TRBJ2-3; D is ambiguous. The ends were cut back, 3 bases at V and 4 bases at J, with 8 bases in the middle. Germline CDR1 and CDR2: MDHEN and SYDVKM. This CDR3 region has 13 residues. CDR3 DNA: TGTGCCAGCAGTTTCGGCAGAGCAGATACGCAGTATTTT. Protein product: CASSFGRADTQYF.

This sequence joins TRBV28 and TRBJ1-3; no reliable D call. CDR3 length: 12 amino acids. Germline CDR1 reads MDHEN; CDR2 reads SYDVKM. V lost 1 base, J lost 9 bases, and 7 bases lay in between. The CDR3 DNA is TGTGCCAGCAGTTTATCATCTACCACCATATATTTT. This codes for CASSLSSTTIYF.

The chain recombines TRBV18 with TRBJ2-1, with 7 nucleotides matching TRBD2. The CDR3 consists of 21 residues. Per germline, CDR1 KGHSH and CDR2 LQKENI. V was pared by 0 bases and J by 0 bases, with 17 bases of the junction left unmatched. The CDR3 coding sequence is TGTGCCAGCTCACCACCGCTATCTAGCGGAGGGGTAATTAGCTCCTACAATGAGCAGTTCTTC. Amino acids: CASSPPLSSGGVISSYNEQFF.

This clone was observed once. This chain joins TRBV18 and TRBJ2-7; unclear D gene. The CDR3 runs to 13 residues. V lost 2 bases and J lost 1, with 6 bases in between. Germline V CDR1 and CDR2: KGHSH, LQKENI. The CDR3: CASSPGESYEQYF. The CDR3 nucleotides are TGTGCCAGCTCACCAGGGGAATCCTACGAGCAGTACTTC.

The gene calls are TRBV27 and TRBJ2-2; TRBD1 might be the D (6 bases). Germline CDR1 is MNHEY and CDR2 is SMNVEV (reference sequence). Trimming took off 5 bases at V and 4 bases at J, with 17 bases between the two ends. The CDR3 consists of 16 residues. CDR3 in amino acids: CASSSIGGYGTGELFF. As DNA, the CDR3 is TGTGCCAGCAGTAGTATAGGGGGATATGGCACCGGGGAGCTGTTTTTT.

CDR3 in DNA: TGTGCCAGCTCACCCATCCAGGGTTTCGGTGGCGAGCAGTACTTC. It codes for CASSPIQGFGGEQYF. V usage is TRBV18 and J usage is TRBJ2-7; perhaps TRBD1 as D (5 bases). The CDR3 covers 15 residues. V lost 3 bases and J 6 bases, leaving 18 bases between the germline ends. CDR1 and CDR2 (germline): KGHSH, LQKENI.

The V and J genes are TRBV18 and TRBJ2-7, with D hard to call. Germline V gives CDR1 KGHSH, CDR2 LQKENI. V lost 3 bases to trimming and J lost 7 bases, with 16 bases between them. The CDR3 extends over 14 amino acids. The CDR3 bases are TGTGCCAGCTCACCCTTGTCAATGGGTCTGGAGCAGTACTTC. This translates into CASSPLSMGLEQYF.

The chain carries TRBV7-2 and TRBJ2-7; 9 bases align to TRBD1. CDR1 SGHTA and CDR2 FQGNSA come from the germline V gene. Trimming took 3 bases from V and 4 from J; bases not matched to a gene: 1. The length of the CDR3 is 13 residues. In nucleotides, the CDR3 is TGTGCCAGCAGCTTGGACAGGGGTTACGAGCAGTACTTC. It translates to CASSLDRGYEQYF. The entire variable domain, with the rest obtained from reference TRBV7-2 and TRBJ2-7, is as follows: GAGVSQSPSNKVTEKGKDVELRCDPISGHTALYWYRQSLGQGLEFLIYFQGNSAPDKSGLPSDRFSAERTGGSVSTLTIQRTQQEDSAVYLCASSLDRGYEQYFGPGTRLTVT.

The chain employs TRBV19 and TRBJ2-3; D might be TRBD1 (6 bases). Germline CDR1 is LNHDA and CDR2 is SQIVND (reference sequence). Trimming left V 7 bases short and J 4 bases short, with 21 bases between. The length of the CDR3 is 16 residues. CDR3 in amino acids: CASTLGAGARSDTQYF. The CDR3 coding sequence is TGTGCCAGTACCCTGGGGGCAGGGGCGAGGTCAGATACGCAGTATTTT.

The V gene is TRBV7-8, the J gene TRBJ2-3, with 9 bases lining up with TRBD2. Germline loops: CDR1 SGHVS, CDR2 FQNEAQ. Trimming at V came to 5 bases and at J to 7 bases, leaving 4 bases not matched to a gene. The CDR3 covers 13 residues. The CDR3 sequence: CASSATSGNTQYF. In DNA form, the CDR3 reads TGTGCCAGCAGCGCGACTAGCGGAAATACGCAGTATTTT.

This chain links TRBV7-9 with TRBJ1-2, with D unresolved. Deletions cut 6 bases from V and 0 bases from J, with 11 bases between. This CDR3 comprises 14 residues. The germline V gene encodes CDR1 SEHNR and CDR2 FQNEAQ (reference sequence). CDR3 DNA sequence: TGTGCCAGCAGTACCGAGACCGCTAACTATGGCTACACCTTC. Its translation is CASSTETANYGYTF.

The rearrangement joins TRBV5-1 to TRBJ1-1; no clear D. CDR3 size: 13 residues. V lost 4 bases, J lost 8 bases, and 15 bases lay in between. Looked up from germline, CDR1 is SGHRS and CDR2 is YFSETQ. The CDR3 DNA sequence: TGCGCCAGCAGCCAAAACGCGGACGGGGAAGCTTTCTTT. Amino acids: CASSQNADGEAFF.

This chain links TRBV6-1 with TRBJ2-1, with a weak D call TRBD2 (6 bases). CDR1 MNHNS and CDR2 SASEGT come from the germline V gene. Trimming left V 5 bases short and J 10 bases short, with 15 bases between. This CDR3 spans 13 amino acids. The CDR3, as DNA: TGTGCCAGCAGTCCCCCCGGGGGTCGGGAGCAGTTCTTC. It yields the protein CASSPPGGREQFF.